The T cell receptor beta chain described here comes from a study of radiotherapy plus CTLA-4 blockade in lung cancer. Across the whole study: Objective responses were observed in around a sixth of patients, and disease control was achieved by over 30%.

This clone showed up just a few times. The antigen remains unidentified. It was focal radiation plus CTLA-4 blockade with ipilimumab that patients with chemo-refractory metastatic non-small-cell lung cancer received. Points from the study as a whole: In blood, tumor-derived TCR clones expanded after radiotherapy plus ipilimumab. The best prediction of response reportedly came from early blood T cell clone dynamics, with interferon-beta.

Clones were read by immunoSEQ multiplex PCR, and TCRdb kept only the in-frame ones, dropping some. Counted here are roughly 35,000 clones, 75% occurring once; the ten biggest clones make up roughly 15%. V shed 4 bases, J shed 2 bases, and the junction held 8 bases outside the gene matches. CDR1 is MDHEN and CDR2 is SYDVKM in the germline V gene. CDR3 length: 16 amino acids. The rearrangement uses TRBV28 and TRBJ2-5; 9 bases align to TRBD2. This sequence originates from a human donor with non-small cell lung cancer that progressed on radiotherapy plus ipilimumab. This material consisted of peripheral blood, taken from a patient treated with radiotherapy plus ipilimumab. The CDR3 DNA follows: TGTGCCAGCAGTTCGAGCGGGGGGCCCACACAAGAGACCCAGTACTTC. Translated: CASSSSGGPTQETQYF.